This T cell receptor (beta chain) was retrieved from a study of vaccination effects on CD4 cells after COVID-19. Across the whole study: CD4+ T cells specific for antigen were expanded with viral peptide pools by the ViraFEST assay before sequencing. Notes on the study in general: Vaccine-induced clones in healthy vaccinees cross-reacted with common cold coronaviruses in only 1 of 255 cases.

About this clone: What it binds is not known.

The germline CDR1 and CDR2 sequences are MNHEY and SVGAGI. This CDR3 spans 15 amino acids. V shed 6 bases and J shed 0 bases, with 13 bases lying between them. Once cultured for 10 to 11 days, the cells underwent separation to obtain CD4+ T cells. Either the mRNA-1273 or the BNT162b2 vaccine was given to participants as two doses. Profiling relied on immunoSEQ multiplex PCR, and the TCRdb table lists in-frame clones only, not all of them. The data show 45,000 or so clones, with roughly two thirds seen just once and 7% held by the top ten. The specimen comprised CD4+ T cells from PBMCs cultured without peptide, sampled after COVID-19 vaccination. The gene calls are TRBV6-5 and TRBJ2-3; D not resolved. This receptor was obtained from a human donor who received a COVID-19 vaccine. The CDR3 spells CASSPTELSTDTQYF. The CDR3 bases are TGTGCCAGCAGCCCCACGGAGCTTAGCACAGATACGCAGTATTTT.